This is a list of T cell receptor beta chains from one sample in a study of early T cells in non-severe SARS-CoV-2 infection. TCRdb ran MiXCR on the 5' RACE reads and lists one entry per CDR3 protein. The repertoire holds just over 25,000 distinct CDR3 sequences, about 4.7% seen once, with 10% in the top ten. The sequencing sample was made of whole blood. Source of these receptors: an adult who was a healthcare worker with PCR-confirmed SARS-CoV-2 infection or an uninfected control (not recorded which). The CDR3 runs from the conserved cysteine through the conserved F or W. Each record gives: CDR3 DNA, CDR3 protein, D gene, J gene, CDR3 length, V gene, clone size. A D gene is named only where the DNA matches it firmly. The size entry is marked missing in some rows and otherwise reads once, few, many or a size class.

CDR3nt: TGTGCCAGCCTAACGGAAGGAACCGGGGAGCTGTTTTTT; CDR3aa: CASLTEGTGELFF; d_gene: .; j_gene: TRBJ2-2; len: 13; v_gene: TRBV2; abundance: many
CDR3nt: TGTGCCAGCAGAATTGGACAGGCATACAATGAGCAGTTCTTC; CDR3aa: CASRIGQAYNEQFF; d_gene: TRBD1; j_gene: TRBJ2-1; len: 14; v_gene: TRBV6-8; abundance: many
CDR3nt: TGCAGTGCTAGAAGGTGGGAACCACAAGAGACCCAGTACTTC; CDR3aa: CSARRWEPQETQYF; d_gene: .; j_gene: TRBJ2-5; len: 14; v_gene: TRBV20-1; abundance: many
CDR3nt: TGCAGTGCTAGGCCACAGGGGATTGGCAATCAGCCCCAGCATTTT; CDR3aa: CSARPQGIGNQPQHF; d_gene: TRBD1; j_gene: TRBJ1-5; len: 15; v_gene: TRBV20-1; abundance: many
CDR3nt: TGTGCTAGTGGTTTGCTCGCCGTGGCCGTTATTTTTAGAAACACTGAAGCTTTCTTT; CDR3aa: CASGLLAVAVIFRNTEAFF; d_gene: .; j_gene: TRBJ1-1; len: 19; v_gene: TRBV12-5; abundance: many
CDR3nt: TGTGCTCACCGCGGGGAGGTCTACAATGAGCAGTTCTTC; CDR3aa: CAHRGEVYNEQFF; d_gene: .; j_gene: TRBJ2-1; len: 13; v_gene: TRBV10-3; abundance: many
CDR3nt: TGTGCCAGTAGTATAGGCGACAGGGGCAATCAGCCCCAGCATTTT; CDR3aa: CASSIGDRGNQPQHF; d_gene: TRBD1; j_gene: TRBJ1-5; len: 15; v_gene: TRBV19; abundance: many
CDR3nt: TGTGCCAGCAGCTTCCTAGCGGGGAGGGCAGATACGCAGTATTTT; CDR3aa: CASSFLAGRADTQYF; d_gene: TRBD2; j_gene: TRBJ2-3; len: 15; v_gene: TRBV7-2; abundance: many
CDR3nt: TGTGCCAGCAGCTCCGGGACTAGCGGGAGAGGAGACATTCAGTACTTC; CDR3aa: CASSSGTSGRGDIQYF; d_gene: TRBD2; j_gene: TRBJ2-4; len: 16; v_gene: TRBV7-3; abundance: many
CDR3nt: TGTGCCACCAGTGATTTCGGGGCAGGGAGGAAAGAGACCCAGTACTTC; CDR3aa: CATSDFGAGRKETQYF; d_gene: .; j_gene: TRBJ2-5; len: 16; v_gene: TRBV24-1; abundance: .
CDR3nt: TGTGCCAGCAGCTTACAGGCCCCGGGCACAGATACGCAGTATTTT; CDR3aa: CASSLQAPGTDTQYF; d_gene: .; j_gene: TRBJ2-3; len: 15; v_gene: TRBV11-1; abundance: few
CDR3nt: TGTGCCAGCAGCCATCGTCGGAACAATGAGCAGTTCTTC; CDR3aa: CASSHRRNNEQFF; d_gene: .; j_gene: TRBJ2-1; len: 13; v_gene: TRBV3-1; abundance: few
CDR3nt: TGTGCCAGCAGTGAAGAACCTCCGAACACTGAAGCTTTCTTT; CDR3aa: CASSEEPPNTEAFF; d_gene: .; j_gene: TRBJ1-1; len: 14; v_gene: TRBV2; abundance: many
CDR3nt: TGTGCCAGCAGAGGAAGGGGGGACAGGACCACTAGCCGACACACAGATACGCAGTATTTT; CDR3aa: CASRGRGDRTTSRHTDTQYF; d_gene: TRBD1; j_gene: TRBJ2-3; len: 20; v_gene: TRBV7-3; abundance: many
CDR3nt: TGCGCCAGCAGCTTAGGTGGGGTGTCAGCGGCCAACGTCCTGACTTTC; CDR3aa: CASSLGGVSAANVLTF; d_gene: .; j_gene: TRBJ2-6; len: 16; v_gene: TRBV5-1; abundance: .
CDR3nt: TGTGCCAGCAGTTACCTGATGACAGGGAAGAACACTGAAGCTTTCTTT; CDR3aa: CASSYLMTGKNTEAFF; d_gene: TRBD1; j_gene: TRBJ1-1; len: 16; v_gene: TRBV6-2/TRBV6-3; abundance: few
CDR3nt: TGTGCCAGCAGCTCCTCCAGGGGAGTAGGGAATCAGCCCCAGCATTTT; CDR3aa: CASSSSRGVGNQPQHF; d_gene: .; j_gene: TRBJ1-5; len: 16; v_gene: TRBV7-2; abundance: many
CDR3nt: TGTGCCAGTAGTATGACGACTAGCGGGGGAAACAATGAGCAGTTCTTC; CDR3aa: CASSMTTSGGNNEQFF; d_gene: TRBD2; j_gene: TRBJ2-1; len: 16; v_gene: TRBV19; abundance: many
CDR3nt: TGCAGTGCTATGCGGGACAGCTATGGCTACACCTTC; CDR3aa: CSAMRDSYGYTF; d_gene: TRBD1; j_gene: TRBJ1-2; len: 12; v_gene: TRBV20-1; abundance: many
CDR3nt: TGTGCCAGCAGCTTTCCGGGACTAGCGAACACAGATACGCAGTATTTT; CDR3aa: CASSFPGLANTDTQYF; d_gene: TRBD2; j_gene: TRBJ2-3; len: 16; v_gene: TRBV9; abundance: many
CDR3nt: TGTGCCAGTAGTGCTGGACAGGTATCCTACGAGCAGTACTTC; CDR3aa: CASSAGQVSYEQYF; d_gene: TRBD1; j_gene: TRBJ2-7; len: 14; v_gene: TRBV19; abundance: few
CDR3nt: TGTGCCAGCAGTCCCACTAGTACGCTAGCCAAAAACATTCAGTACTTC; CDR3aa: CASSPTSTLAKNIQYF; d_gene: .; j_gene: TRBJ2-4; len: 16; v_gene: TRBV6-5; abundance: few
CDR3nt: TGTGCCACCAGCAGAGGAGACTATTCCTACGAGCAGTACTTC; CDR3aa: CATSRGDYSYEQYF; d_gene: .; j_gene: TRBJ2-7; len: 14; v_gene: TRBV15; abundance: few
CDR3nt: TGTGCCACCAGCAGAGGAGGCGGAGGCACAGATACGCAGTATTTT; CDR3aa: CATSRGGGGTDTQYF; d_gene: .; j_gene: TRBJ2-3; len: 15; v_gene: TRBV15; abundance: many
CDR3nt: TGTGCCAGCAGCCCTGACTACCCTCCCTACGAGCAGTACTTC; CDR3aa: CASSPDYPPYEQYF; d_gene: .; j_gene: TRBJ2-7; len: 14; v_gene: TRBV7-2; abundance: .
CDR3nt: TGCAGCGTTGAACTCGGGGACAGGGTAAACGAGCAGTACTTC; CDR3aa: CSVELGDRVNEQYF; d_gene: TRBD1; j_gene: TRBJ2-7; len: 14; v_gene: TRBV29-1; abundance: few
CDR3nt: TGTGCCAGCACCTCCGCGGGTTTTAAAAACATTCAGTACTTC; CDR3aa: CASTSAGFKNIQYF; d_gene: .; j_gene: TRBJ2-4; len: 14; v_gene: TRBV28; abundance: many
CDR3nt: TGTGCCAGCAGCCTACGACAGGGGGACCCGACCGGGGAGCTGTTTTTT; CDR3aa: CASSLRQGDPTGELFF; d_gene: TRBD1; j_gene: TRBJ2-2; len: 16; v_gene: TRBV7-9; abundance: many
CDR3nt: TGTGCCAGCAGCCCGACAGGGGGAAGGGACGAGCAGTACTTC; CDR3aa: CASSPTGGRDEQYF; d_gene: TRBD1; j_gene: TRBJ2-7; len: 14; v_gene: TRBV4-2; abundance: few
CDR3nt: TGTGCCAGCAGCTTAGGGGAAAACCCTTACTTC; CDR3aa: CASSLGENPYF; d_gene: .; j_gene: TRBJ1-2; len: 11; v_gene: TRBV7-9; abundance: .
CDR3nt: TGCAGCGTTGAAGGAAACCTCAACTACGAGCAGTACTTC; CDR3aa: CSVEGNLNYEQYF; d_gene: .; j_gene: TRBJ2-7; len: 13; v_gene: TRBV29-1; abundance: .
CDR3nt: TGTGCCAGCAGCGGTGGGACCGCTGAAAAACTGTTTTTT; CDR3aa: CASSGGTAEKLFF; d_gene: .; j_gene: TRBJ1-4; len: 13; v_gene: TRBV7-2; abundance: many
CDR3nt: TGTGCCAGCAGCTCTACACGTAACTACGAGCAGTACTTC; CDR3aa: CASSSTRNYEQYF; d_gene: .; j_gene: TRBJ2-7; len: 13; v_gene: TRBV7-9; abundance: many
CDR3nt: TGTGCCAGCAGCTCCAGAGGGACTGTGAACACCGGGGAGCTGTTTTTT; CDR3aa: CASSSRGTVNTGELFF; d_gene: .; j_gene: TRBJ2-2; len: 16; v_gene: TRBV7-9; abundance: few
CDR3nt: TGCAGTGCCAGCCCCTTAGCGGGAGGGTACAATGAGCAGTTCTTC; CDR3aa: CSASPLAGGYNEQFF; d_gene: TRBD2; j_gene: TRBJ2-1; len: 15; v_gene: TRBV20-1; abundance: many